Below, 16 T cell receptor beta chains from the same sample are listed, as sequenced in a study of blood T cell repertoires in COVID-19 (dated by TCRdb to 2020 to 2021). The library was built by means of the immunoSEQ multiplex PCR assay. TCRdb carries this immuneACCESS record with in-frame sequences only. Its versions omit some clonotypes, under half of them owing to an unresolved V gene in the studies checked, with the rest unexplained. Recorded for this sample are roughly 56,000 clones; approximately 83% of them occurred a single time. The ten biggest clones cover around 13% of the sample. The specimen was peripheral blood. The source is a human donor in a cohort sampled during active COVID-19.

The J gene is TRBJ1-2, the V gene TRBV27; 11 bases line up with TRBD1. CDR1 is MNHEY, CDR2 SMNVEV, per germline (reference sequence). The length of the CDR3 is 16 residues. V trimming: 5 bases; J trimming: 8 bases; junction bases outside the gene matches: 13. Here the CDR3 DNA reads TGTGCCAGCAGTCCATGGACAGGGGGCGTTCTGGTAGGCTACACCTTC. It codes for CASSPWTGGVLVGYTF.

CDR3 in DNA: TGTGCCAGCAGCGTTTTACCCGGGACAGGGAAGAACTCCTATAATTCACCCCTCCACTTT. This translates into CASSVLPGTGKNSYNSPLHF. The chain couples TRBV9 to TRBJ1-6, with 9 bases fitting TRBD1. Trimming took 2 bases from V and 0 from J; bases not matched to a gene: 12. Germline values: CDR1 SGDLS, CDR2 YYNGEE. This CDR3 spans 20 amino acids. The entire variable domain, with the rest obtained from reference TRBV9 and TRBJ1-6, is as follows: DSGVTQTPKHLITATGQRVTLRCSPRSGDLSVYWYQQSLDQGLQFLIQYYNGEERAKGNILERFSAQQFPDLHSELNLSSLELGDSALYFCASSVLPGTGKNSYNSPLHFGNGTRLTVT.

The chain joins TRBV5-1 to TRBJ2-7; D uncertain. The V gene lost 1 base and the J gene lost 3 bases, with 11 bases spanning the gap. CDR3 length: 14 residues. The germline gives CDR1 SGHRS, CDR2 YFSETQ. CDR3 amino acids: CASSLQASNYEQYF. The CDR3, as DNA: TGCGCCAGCAGCTTGCAGGCCAGTAACTACGAGCAGTACTTC.

This clone came up once. The chain joins TRBV12-3 or TRBV12-4 to TRBJ2-7; no clear D. CDR3 size: 13 residues. V lost 3 bases and J 6 bases, leaving 12 bases between the germline ends. The CDR3 sequence: CASSFASAPEQYF. DNA of the CDR3: TGTGCCAGCAGTTTCGCCAGCGCGCCCGAGCAGTACTTC.

The V gene is TRBV6-5, the J gene TRBJ1-1; perhaps TRBD1 as D (6 bases). The CDR3 contains 15 residues. CDR1 and CDR2 from the germline V gene are MNHEY and SVGAGI. The ends were cut back, 6 bases at V and 5 bases at J, with 19 bases in the middle. CDR3 protein: CASSPFFRGATEAFF. CDR3 in DNA: TGTGCCAGCAGCCCCTTTTTCAGGGGCGCTACTGAAGCTTTCTTT.

This chain uses TRBV3-1 (or the pseudogene TRBV3-2) with TRBJ2-5, with 11 bases aligning to TRBD1. The germline V gene has CDR1 LGHDT and CDR2 YNNKEL (reference sequence). CDR3 length equals 14 residues. The ends lost 4 bases at V and 5 bases at J; junction bases unmatched: 3. CDR3 DNA sequence: TGTGCCAGCAGCCGGACAGGGGGCGACGAGACCCAGTACTTC. It encodes CASSRTGGDETQYF.

The genes are TRBV18 and TRBJ2-6, with 7 bases fitting TRBD1. V trimming: 3 bases; J trimming: 1 base; junction bases outside the gene matches: 9. The germline V gene encodes CDR1 KGHSH and CDR2 LQKENI. The CDR3 extends over 18 amino acids. In nucleotides, the CDR3 is TGTGCCAGCTCACCGTCCGAGACAGGGATTTCTGGGGCCAACGTCCTGACTTTC. It codes for CASSPSETGISGANVLTF.

The chain joins TRBV7-2 to TRBJ2-1; TRBD2 matches 7 bases. Per germline, CDR1 SGHTA and CDR2 FQGNSA. With 11 bases clipped from V and 7 bases from J, the junction kept 11 bases outside the gene matches. The CDR3 runs to 13 residues. The CDR3: CASRPGGKNEQFF. The DNA for the CDR3 is TGTGCCTCGAGACCGGGAGGAAAGAATGAGCAGTTCTTC. The full variable domain, its missing parts supplied by reference TRBV7-2 and TRBJ2-1, is GAGVSQSPSNKVTEKGKDVELRCDPISGHTALYWYRQSLGQGLEFLIYFQGNSAPDKSGLPSDRFSAERTGGSVSTLTIQRTQQEDSAVYLCASRPGGKNEQFFGPGTRLTVL.

This chain links TRBV5-5 with TRBJ2-2; possibly TRBD2 for D (6 bases). Germline V CDR1 and CDR2: SGHKS, YYEKEE (reference sequence). Trimming pared 0 bases from V and 4 bases from J, leaving 10 bases between. CDR3 length: 15 amino acids. The CDR3 sequence: CASSLEGRRTGELFF. DNA for the CDR3: TGTGCCAGCAGCTTGGAAGGGAGGCGCACCGGGGAGCTGTTTTTT.

This clone was recorded once. The chain joins TRBV30 to TRBJ1-1; 7 bases are shared with TRBD1. The V and J ends lost 5 bases and 0 bases, in that order; junction bases with no gene match: 6. Germline CDR1 reads GTSNPN; CDR2 reads SVGIG (reference sequence). The CDR3 has 14 residues. For the CDR3, the DNA is TGTGCCTGGGGTCCGGGACAGATGAACACTGAAGCTTTCTTT. Encoded protein: CAWGPGQMNTEAFF.

This chain connects TRBV7-9 to TRBJ1-4; D may be TRBD1 (5 bases). This CDR3 contains 13 residues. From germline, CDR1 is SEHNR and CDR2 FQNEAQ (reference sequence). Trimming took 2 bases from V and 6 from J, leaving 7 bases between them. This CDR3 is CASSLRGDEKLFF. The CDR3 coding sequence is TGTGCCAGCAGCTTACGGGGGGATGAAAAACTGTTTTTT.

V is TRBV27 and J is TRBJ2-7, with 7 nucleotides matching TRBD2. This CDR3 has 13 residues. V lost 8 bases and J lost 2; bases outside the gene matches: 6. Germline CDR1 reads MNHEY; CDR2 reads SMNVEV (reference sequence). The CDR3 protein is CASGSGAAYEQYF. CDR3 in DNA: TGTGCCAGCGGAAGCGGGGCCGCCTACGAGCAGTACTTC.

The CDR3, as DNA: TGTGCCAGCAGCTTAGAACGGAAAGGCAGGGCCGTCAACTATGGCTACACCTTC. This sequence encodes CASSLERKGRAVNYGYTF. The genes are TRBV7-8 and TRBJ1-2; D may be TRBD1 (5 bases). Germline values: CDR1 SGHVS, CDR2 FQNEAQ. Trimming removed 1 base from V and 2 bases from J, with 20 bases in between. The CDR3 has 18 residues.

This chain uses TRBV4-1 with TRBJ2-3; D perhaps matches TRBD1 (5 bases). This CDR3 has 12 amino acids. Trimming took 4 bases from V and 3 from J, leaving 5 bases between them. CDR1 is MGHRA and CDR2 is YSYEKL in the germline V gene. DNA of the CDR3: TGCGCCAGCAGCCCAGGGACAGATACGCAGTATTTT. This translates into CASSPGTDTQYF.

V and J are TRBV19 and TRBJ2-1, with 8 bases lining up with TRBD2. Germline assignment: CDR1 LNHDA and CDR2 SQIVND (reference sequence). This CDR3 comprises 17 residues. V shed 2 bases, J shed 5 bases, and the junction held 11 bases outside the gene matches. The CDR3 protein is CASSIRGTGRANNEQFF. CDR3 DNA: TGTGCCAGTAGTATACGAGGGACCGGGAGGGCCAACAATGAGCAGTTCTTC.

With regard to this clone: Other DNA sequences in this specimen translate into the identical CDR3. The chain couples TRBV10-3 to TRBJ2-2; maybe TRBD1 (6 bases). CDR1 is ENHRY, CDR2 SYGVKD, per germline. The CDR3 has 15 amino acids. Trimming removed 2 bases from V and 1 base from J, with 8 bases in between. In nucleotides, the CDR3 is TGTGCCATCAGTGAGCCGGACAGGAACACCGGGGAGCTGTTTTTT. Protein sequence: CAISEPDRNTGELFF.